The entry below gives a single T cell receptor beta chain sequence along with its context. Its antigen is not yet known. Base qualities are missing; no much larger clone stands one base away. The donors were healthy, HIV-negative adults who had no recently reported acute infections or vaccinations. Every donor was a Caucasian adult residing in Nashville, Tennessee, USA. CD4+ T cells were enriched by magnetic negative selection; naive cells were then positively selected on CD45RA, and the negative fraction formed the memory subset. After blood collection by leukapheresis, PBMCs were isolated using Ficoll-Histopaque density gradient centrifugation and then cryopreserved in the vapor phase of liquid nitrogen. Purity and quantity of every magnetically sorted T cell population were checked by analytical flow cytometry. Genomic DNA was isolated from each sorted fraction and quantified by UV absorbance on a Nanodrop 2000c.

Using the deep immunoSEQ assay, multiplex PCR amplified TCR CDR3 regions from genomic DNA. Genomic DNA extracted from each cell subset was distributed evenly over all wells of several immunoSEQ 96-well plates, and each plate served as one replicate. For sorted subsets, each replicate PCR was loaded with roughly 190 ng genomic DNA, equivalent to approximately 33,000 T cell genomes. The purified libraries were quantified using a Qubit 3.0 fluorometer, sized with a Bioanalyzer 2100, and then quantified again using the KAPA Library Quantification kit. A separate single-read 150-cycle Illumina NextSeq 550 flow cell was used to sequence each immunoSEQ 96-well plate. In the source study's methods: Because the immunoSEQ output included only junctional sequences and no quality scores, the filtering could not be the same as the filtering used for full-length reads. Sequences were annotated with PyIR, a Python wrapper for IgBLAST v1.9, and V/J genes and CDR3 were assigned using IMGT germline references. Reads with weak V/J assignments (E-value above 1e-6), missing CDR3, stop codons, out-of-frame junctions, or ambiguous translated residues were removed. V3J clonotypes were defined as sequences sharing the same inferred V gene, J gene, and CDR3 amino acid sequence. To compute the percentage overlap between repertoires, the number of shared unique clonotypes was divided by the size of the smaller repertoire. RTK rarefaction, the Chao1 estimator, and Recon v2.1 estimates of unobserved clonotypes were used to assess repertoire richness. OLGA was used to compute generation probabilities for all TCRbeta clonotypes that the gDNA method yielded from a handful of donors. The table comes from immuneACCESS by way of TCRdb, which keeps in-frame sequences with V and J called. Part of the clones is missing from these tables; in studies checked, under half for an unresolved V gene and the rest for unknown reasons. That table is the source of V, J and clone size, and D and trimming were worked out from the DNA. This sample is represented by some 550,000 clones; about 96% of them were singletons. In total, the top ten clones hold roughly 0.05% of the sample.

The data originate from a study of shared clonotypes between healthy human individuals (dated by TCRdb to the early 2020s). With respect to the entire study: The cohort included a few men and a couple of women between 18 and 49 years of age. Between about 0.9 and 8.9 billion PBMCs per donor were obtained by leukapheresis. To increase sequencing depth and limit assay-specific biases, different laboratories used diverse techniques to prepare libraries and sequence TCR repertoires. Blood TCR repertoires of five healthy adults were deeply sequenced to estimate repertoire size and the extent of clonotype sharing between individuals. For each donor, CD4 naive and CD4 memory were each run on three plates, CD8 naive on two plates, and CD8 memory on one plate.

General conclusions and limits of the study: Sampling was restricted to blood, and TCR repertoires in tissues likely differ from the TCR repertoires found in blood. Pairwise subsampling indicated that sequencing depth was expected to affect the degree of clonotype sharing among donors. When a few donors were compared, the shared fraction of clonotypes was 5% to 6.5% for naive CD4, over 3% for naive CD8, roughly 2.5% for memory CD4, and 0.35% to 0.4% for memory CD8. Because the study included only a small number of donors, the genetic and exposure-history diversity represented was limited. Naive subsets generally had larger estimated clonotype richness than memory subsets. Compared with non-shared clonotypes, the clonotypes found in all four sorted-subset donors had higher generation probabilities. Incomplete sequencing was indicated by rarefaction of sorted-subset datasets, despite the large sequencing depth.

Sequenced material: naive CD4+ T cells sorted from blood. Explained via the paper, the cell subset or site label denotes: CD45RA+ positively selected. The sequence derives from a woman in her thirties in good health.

At the DNA level, the sequence is TGTGCCAGCAACGAGCATAGCAATCAGCCCCAGCATTTT. This translates into CASNEHSNQPQHF. The chain links TRBV2 with TRBJ1-5; no D gene call is confident. The CDR3 covers 13 residues, taking in both the cysteine and the phenylalanine. Here the CDR3 DNA is all that survives: 39 bases in frame from base 1. The germline V gene provides CDR1 SNHLY and CDR2 FYNNEI. V sheds 7 bases and J sheds 0 bases, leaving 7 bases between their ends.